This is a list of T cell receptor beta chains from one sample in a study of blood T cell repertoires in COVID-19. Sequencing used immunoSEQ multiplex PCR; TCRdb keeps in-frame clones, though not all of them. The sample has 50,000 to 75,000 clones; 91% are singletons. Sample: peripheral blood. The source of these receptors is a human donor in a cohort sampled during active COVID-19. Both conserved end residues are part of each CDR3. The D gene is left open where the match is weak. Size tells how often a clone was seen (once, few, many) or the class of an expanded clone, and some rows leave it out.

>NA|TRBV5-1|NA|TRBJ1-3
CASRATGGLGGNTIYF
TGCGCCAGCAGGGCGACCGGGGGTTTAGGTGGAAACACCATATATTTT
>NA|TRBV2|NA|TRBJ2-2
CASTVGGLITGELFF
TGTGCCAGCACCGTGGGGGGGCTGATCACCGGGGAGCTGTTTTTT
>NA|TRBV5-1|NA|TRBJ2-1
CASSSTQSSYNEQFF
TGCGCCAGCAGCTCAACACAGAGCTCCTACAATGAGCAGTTCTTC
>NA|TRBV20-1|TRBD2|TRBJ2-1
CEASGGDEQFF
TGCGAGGCTAGCGGGGGCGATGAGCAGTTCTTC
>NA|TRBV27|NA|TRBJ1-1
CASSLYPGHANTEAFF
TGTGCCAGCAGTCTTTACCCGGGACACGCGAACACTGAAGCTTTCTTT
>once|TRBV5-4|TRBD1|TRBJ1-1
CASSSRDRDAAFF
TGTGCCAGCAGCTCTCGGGACAGGGATGCGGCTTTCTTT
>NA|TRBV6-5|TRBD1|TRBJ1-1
CASSYGGQMNTEAFF
TGTGCCAGCAGTTACGGGGGACAGATGAACACTGAAGCTTTCTTT
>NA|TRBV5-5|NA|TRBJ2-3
CASSLGWLADTQYF
TGTGCCAGCAGCTTGGGTTGGCTGGCAGATACGCAGTATTTT
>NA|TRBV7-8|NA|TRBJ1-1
CASSFQLHLNTEAFF
TGTGCCAGCAGCTTCCAACTACACCTGAACACTGAAGCTTTCTTT
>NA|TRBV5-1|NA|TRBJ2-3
CASSFSADTQYF
TGCGCCAGCAGCTTTTCAGCAGATACGCAGTATTTT
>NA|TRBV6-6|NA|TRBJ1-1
CASSRQDYGNTEAFF
TGTGCCAGCAGCCGACAGGATTATGGGAACACTGAAGCTTTCTTT
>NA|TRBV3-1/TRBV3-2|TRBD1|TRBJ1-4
CASSQAPGQPDEKLFF
TGTGCCAGCAGCCAAGCCCCGGGACAGCCAGATGAAAAACTGTTTTTT
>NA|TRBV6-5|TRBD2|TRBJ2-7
CASSRTSGGSYEQYF
TGTGCCAGCAGTAGAACTAGCGGGGGGTCCTACGAGCAGTACTTC
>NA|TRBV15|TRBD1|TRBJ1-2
CATALDRGLYGYTF
TGTGCCACCGCACTGGACAGGGGCCTTTATGGCTACACCTTC
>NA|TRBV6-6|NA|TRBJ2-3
CASSSGPRTDTQYF
TGTGCCAGCAGTTCAGGGCCGCGCACAGATACGCAGTATTTT
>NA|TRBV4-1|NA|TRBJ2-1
CASSLPRISGAYEQFF
TGCGCCAGCAGCCTCCCCAGGATTAGTGGCGCTTATGAGCAGTTCTTC
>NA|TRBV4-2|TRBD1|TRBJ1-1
CASSQEPWGQGAAEAFF
TGTGCCAGCAGCCAAGAACCCTGGGGCCAGGGGGCTGCTGAAGCTTTCTTT
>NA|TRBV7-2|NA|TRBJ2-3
CASSLRSGGTSTDTQYF
TGTGCCAGCAGCTTAAGGTCCGGCGGGACTAGCACAGATACGCAGTATTTT
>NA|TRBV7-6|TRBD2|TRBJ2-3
CASSRWEGTADTQYF
TGTGCCAGCAGCCGTTGGGAGGGAACGGCAGATACGCAGTATTTT
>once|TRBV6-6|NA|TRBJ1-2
CASILSGNYGYTF
TGTGCCAGCATACTATCAGGGAACTATGGCTACACCTTC
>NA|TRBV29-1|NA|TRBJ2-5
CSDLTGNEETQYF
TGCAGCGACCTTACAGGGAATGAAGAGACCCAGTACTTC
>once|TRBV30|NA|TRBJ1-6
CAWAPAYNSPLHF
TGTGCCTGGGCCCCAGCCTATAATTCACCCCTCCACTTT
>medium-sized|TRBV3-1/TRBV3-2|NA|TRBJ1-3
CASSQDGGNTIYF
TGTGCCAGCAGCCAAGACGGGGGGAACACCATATATTTT
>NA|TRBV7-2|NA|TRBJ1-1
CASSSRSGIGEAFF
TGTGCCAGCAGCTCCCGGTCAGGGATTGGTGAAGCTTTCTTT
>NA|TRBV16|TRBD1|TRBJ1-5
CASSIARTGANQPQHF
TGTGCCAGCAGCATCGCTCGGACAGGGGCGAATCAGCCCCAGCATTTT
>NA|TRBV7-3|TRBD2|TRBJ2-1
CASSWGGEQFF
TGTGCCAGCAGCTGGGGGGGTGAGCAGTTCTTC